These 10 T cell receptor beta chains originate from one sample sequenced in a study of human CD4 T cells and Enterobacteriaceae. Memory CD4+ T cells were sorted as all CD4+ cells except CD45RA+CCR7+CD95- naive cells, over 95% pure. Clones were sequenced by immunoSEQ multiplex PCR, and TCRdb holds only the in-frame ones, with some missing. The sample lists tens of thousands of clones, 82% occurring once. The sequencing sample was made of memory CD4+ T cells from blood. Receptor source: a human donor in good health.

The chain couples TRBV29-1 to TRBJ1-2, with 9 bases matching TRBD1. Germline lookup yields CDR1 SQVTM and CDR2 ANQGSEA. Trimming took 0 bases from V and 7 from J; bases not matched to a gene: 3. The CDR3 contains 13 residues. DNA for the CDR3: TGCAGCGTTGAAGATCGACAGGGGGTTGGCTACACCTTC. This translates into CSVEDRQGVGYTF. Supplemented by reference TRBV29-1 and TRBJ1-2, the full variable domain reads SAVISQKPSRDICQRGTSLTIQCQVDSQVTMMFWYRQQPGQSLTLIATANQGSEATYESGFVIDKFPISRPNLTFSTLTVSNMSPEDSSIYLCSVEDRQGVGYTFGSGTRLTVV.

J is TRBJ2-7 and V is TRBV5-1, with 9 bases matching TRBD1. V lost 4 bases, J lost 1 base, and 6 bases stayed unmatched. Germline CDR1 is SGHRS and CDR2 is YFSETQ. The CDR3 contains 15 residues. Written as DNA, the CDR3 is TGCGCCAGCAGCCCCGGACAGGGGTCGTCCTACGAGCAGTACTTC. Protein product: CASSPGQGSSYEQYF.

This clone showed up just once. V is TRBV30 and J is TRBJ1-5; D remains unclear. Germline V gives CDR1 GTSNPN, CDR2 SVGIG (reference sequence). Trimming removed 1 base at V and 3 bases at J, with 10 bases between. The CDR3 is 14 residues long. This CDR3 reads CAWSGGISNQPQHF. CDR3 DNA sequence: TGTGCCTGGAGTGGAGGGATCTCCAATCAGCCCCAGCATTTT.

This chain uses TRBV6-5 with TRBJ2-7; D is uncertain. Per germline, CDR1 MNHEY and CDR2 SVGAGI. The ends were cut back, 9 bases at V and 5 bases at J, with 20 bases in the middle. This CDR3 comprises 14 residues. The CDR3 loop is CASRPFGKSNEQYF. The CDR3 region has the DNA TGTGCCAGTCGGCCGTTTGGGAAGTCCAACGAGCAGTACTTC.

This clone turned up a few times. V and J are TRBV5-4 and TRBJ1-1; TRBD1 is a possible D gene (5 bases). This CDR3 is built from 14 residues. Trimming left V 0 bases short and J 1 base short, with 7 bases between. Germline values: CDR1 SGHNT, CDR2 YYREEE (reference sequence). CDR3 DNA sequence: TGTGCCAGCAGCTTGGGAGGGGCGAACACTGAAGCTTTCTTT. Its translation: CASSLGGANTEAFF.

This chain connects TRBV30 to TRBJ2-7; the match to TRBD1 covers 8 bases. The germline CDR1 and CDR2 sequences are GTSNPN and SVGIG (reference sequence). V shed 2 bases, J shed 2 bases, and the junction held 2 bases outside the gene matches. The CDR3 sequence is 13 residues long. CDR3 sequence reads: CAWSRDRTYEQYF. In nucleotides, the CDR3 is TGTGCCTGGAGTCGGGACAGGACCTACGAGCAGTACTTC.

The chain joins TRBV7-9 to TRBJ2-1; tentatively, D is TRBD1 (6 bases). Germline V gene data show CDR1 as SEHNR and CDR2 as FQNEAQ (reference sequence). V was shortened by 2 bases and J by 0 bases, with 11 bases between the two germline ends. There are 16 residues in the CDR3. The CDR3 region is CASSLLGGSSYNEQFF. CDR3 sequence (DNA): TGTGCCAGCAGCTTACTTGGGGGCAGCTCCTACAATGAGCAGTTCTTC. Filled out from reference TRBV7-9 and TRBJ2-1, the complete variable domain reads DTGVSQNPRHKITKRGQNVTFRCDPISEHNRLYWYRQTLGQGPEFLTYFQNEAQLEKSRLLSDRFSAERPKGSFSTLEIQRTEQGDSAMYLCASSLLGGSSYNEQFFGPGTRLTVL.

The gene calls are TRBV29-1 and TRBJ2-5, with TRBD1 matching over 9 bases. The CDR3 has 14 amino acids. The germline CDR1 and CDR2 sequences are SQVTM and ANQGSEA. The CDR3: CSVRDRVNQETQYF. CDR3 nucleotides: TGCAGTGTCCGGGACAGGGTCAACCAAGAGACCCAGTACTTC.

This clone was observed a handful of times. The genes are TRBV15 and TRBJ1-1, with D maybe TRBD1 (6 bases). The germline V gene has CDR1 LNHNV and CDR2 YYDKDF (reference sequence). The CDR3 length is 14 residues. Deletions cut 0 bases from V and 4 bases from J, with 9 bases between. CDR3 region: CATSRDRGSTEAFF. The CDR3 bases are TGTGCCACCAGCAGAGATAGGGGGTCCACTGAAGCTTTCTTT.

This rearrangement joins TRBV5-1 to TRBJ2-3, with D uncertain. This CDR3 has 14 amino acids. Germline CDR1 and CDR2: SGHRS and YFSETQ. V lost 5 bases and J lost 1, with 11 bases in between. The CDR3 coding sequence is TGCGCCAGCAGAAGGGATGGGGGCACAGATACGCAGTATTTT. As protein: CASRRDGGTDTQYF.